Listed here are 22 T cell receptor beta chains from one sample, sequenced in a study of regulatory T cells in long-lasting Graves disease. Regarding time point: newly diagnosed GD, antithyroid drugs for less than 3 months. Researchers made the TCR library from RNA that was extracted from PBMCs. Building the TCR beta libraries relied on iRepertoire HTBI primers, and CDR3 regions underwent Arm-PCR. TCRdb itself ran the multiplex PCR reads through MiXCR, one entry per CDR3 protein. The sample yields 350,000 to 450,000 distinct CDR3 sequences, 14% to 15% seen once. These data were also reused for a study on T cells in Graves' hyperthyroidism and ophthalmopathy.

This specimen was peripheral blood mononuclear cells (PBMCs), taken at new diagnosis, from a patient treated with antithyroid drugs. These receptors were collected from a woman in her twenties or thirties with Graves disease.

Concerning this clonotype itself: A much bigger clone sits one base away, suggesting this may be a read error. The CDR3 is CASMLAGVVETQYF. CDR3 in DNA: TGTGCCAGCATGCTAGCGGGCGTGGTGGAGACCCAGTACTTC. The V call is TRBV2, the J call TRBJ2-5, with 8 bases identical to TRBD2. Germline V CDR1 and CDR2: SNHLY, FYNNEI. This CDR3 region has 14 residues. Losses at the gene ends were 7 bases for V and 5 bases for J; bases not matched to a gene: 9.

This clonotype has a count of ten or more. The rearrangement links TRBV6-1 to TRBJ2-7; D is undetermined. V lost 5 bases to trimming and J lost 3 bases, with 11 bases between them. Looked up from germline, CDR1 is MNHNS and CDR2 is SASEGT. The CDR3 loop spans 13 amino acids. The CDR3 bases are TGTGCCAGCAGTCGCCCTAAGTTCTACGAGCAGTACTTC. This translates into CASSRPKFYEQYF.

This clonotype was recorded many times. The rearrangement links TRBV28 to TRBJ2-1, with a possible D match to TRBD2 (6 bases). The CDR3 loop spans 12 amino acids. Looked up from germline, CDR1 is MDHEN and CDR2 is SYDVKM. Trimming stripped 5 bases from V and 10 bases from J, with 12 bases between. The CDR3 reads CASSGGPREQFF. The CDR3 DNA is TGTGCCAGCAGTGGAGGGCCTCGGGAGCAGTTCTTC.

J is TRBJ2-4 and V is TRBV28; TRBD1 matches 7 bases. J gave up 1 base and V 2 bases, and 2 bases lay outside the gene matches. The CDR3 is 15 residues long. Germline CDR1 MDHEN, CDR2 SYDVKM. CDR3 sequence: CASSLATGAKNIQYF. CDR3 DNA sequence: TGTGCCAGCAGTTTAGCGACAGGGGCCAAAAACATTCAGTACTTC.

This chain links TRBV12-3 or TRBV12-4 with TRBJ1-5; D gene uncertain. This CDR3 region has 12 residues. V lost 3 bases to trimming and J lost 5 bases, with 5 bases between them. CDR3 nucleotides: TGTGCCAGCAGTTTCCTTTATCAGCCCCAGCATTTT. It specifies CASSFLYQPQHF.

In its sample, this clonotype was seen many times. V and J are TRBV28 and TRBJ1-5; 7 nucleotides agree with TRBD1. CDR1 is MDHEN, CDR2 SYDVKM, per germline. CDR3 length: 16 amino acids. V was pared by 5 bases and J by 0 bases, with 7 bases of the junction left unmatched. The CDR3 region is CASSPMRDSSNQPQHF. CDR3 sequence (DNA): TGTGCCAGCAGTCCCATGAGGGACAGTAGCAATCAGCCCCAGCATTTT.

There are many counts of this clonotype. DNA of the CDR3: TGTGCCAGTACTCAGGGGGCAAATAGCAATCAGCCCCAGCATTTT. Translating it yields CASTQGANSNQPQHF. The rearrangement links TRBV19 to TRBJ1-5, with TRBD1 matching over 8 bases. J gave up 0 bases and V 7 bases, and 5 bases lay outside the gene matches. The CDR3 spans 15 residues. CDR1 LNHDA and CDR2 SQIVND come from the germline V gene (reference sequence).

Note on this clonotype: A read error is possible here, since a much larger clone lies one base away. The chain is built from TRBV28 and TRBJ1-4; no clear D gene. The V gene lost 8 bases and the J gene lost 5 bases, with 15 bases spanning the gap. CDR3 length: 14 residues. From germline, CDR1 is MDHEN and CDR2 SYDVKM. The CDR3 loop is CASGLGIRNEKLFF. CDR3 nucleotide sequence: TGTGCCAGCGGTCTCGGGATTCGGAATGAAAAACTGTTTTTT. Variable domain in full (rest from reference TRBV28 and TRBJ1-4): DVKVTQSSRYLVKRTGEKVFLECVQDMDHENMFWYRQDPGLGLRLIYFSYDVKMKEKGDIPEGYSVSREKKERFSLILESASTNQTSMYLCASGLGIRNEKLFFGSGTQLSVL.

This clonotype was recorded at least ten times. The J gene is TRBJ2-1, the V gene TRBV11-2; TRBD2 matches 10 bases. The germline V gene has CDR1 SGHAT and CDR2 FQNNGV. The V gene end was trimmed by 3 bases and the J gene end by 2 bases; junction bases not matched to a gene: 4. The CDR3 contains 16 residues. In DNA form, the CDR3 reads TGTGCCAGCAGCTTTGTAGCGGGAGGTACCTACAATGAGCAGTTCTTC. Translation: CASSFVAGGTYNEQFF.

This clonotype was seen at least ten times. The V gene is TRBV20-1, the J gene TRBJ2-1; weak D call: TRBD2 (5 bases). The V gene lost 5 bases and the J gene lost 10 bases, with 15 bases spanning the gap. The CDR3 is 12 residues long. Germline values: CDR1 DFQATT, CDR2 SNEGSKA (reference sequence). The CDR3 here is CSAQSGRAEQFF. The DNA of the CDR3 is TGCAGTGCTCAAAGCGGACGAGCGGAGCAGTTCTTC.

The chain joins TRBV20-1 to TRBJ2-5; TRBD2 agrees at 10 bases. Germline CDR1 is DFQATT and CDR2 is SNEGSKA (reference sequence). The CDR3 sequence is 14 residues long. V lost 2 bases and J lost 5; bases outside the gene matches: 5. The CDR3 nucleotides are TGCAGTGCTAGACTAGCGGGAGTTCGGGAGACCCAGTACTTC. It is translated as CSARLAGVRETQYF.

The rearrangement links TRBV20-1 to TRBJ2-7; TRBD1 is a possible D gene (6 bases). The CDR3 extends over 15 amino acids. The germline V and J ends were trimmed by 3 bases and 0 bases, with 15 bases remaining between them. Germline values: CDR1 DFQATT, CDR2 SNEGSKA (reference sequence). As DNA, the CDR3 is TGCAGTGCTAGGACAGGCTTTAGGAGCTCCTACGAGCAGTACTTC. Translating gives CSARTGFRSSYEQYF.

This clonotype has at least ten counts. The genes are TRBV24-1 and TRBJ1-1; no clear D. Per the germline V gene, CDR1 is KGHDR and CDR2 is SFDVKD. Trimming took off 3 bases at V and 1 base at J, with 2 bases between the two ends. This CDR3 comprises 12 residues. The CDR3: CATSDQNTEAFF. The CDR3 region has the DNA TGTGCCACCAGTGATCAGAACACTGAAGCTTTCTTT.

This clonotype has a count of ten or more. The V gene is TRBV6-1, the J gene TRBJ1-4, with D possibly being TRBD1 (6 bases). This CDR3 has 16 amino acids. Germline V gene sequence: CDR1 MNHNS, CDR2 SASEGT. Between the trimmed V and J ends, which lost 6 bases and 8 bases, there was a span of 22 bases. For the CDR3, the DNA is TGTGCCAGCAGCCAACCAGTCAGGGGAGTTCGGGAAAAACTGTTTTTT. As protein: CASSQPVRGVREKLFF.

The chain combines TRBV20-1 with TRBJ2-7, with 14 bases identical to TRBD2. The CDR3 runs to 19 residues. Germline V gene data show CDR1 as DFQATT and CDR2 as SNEGSKA (reference sequence). Trimming removed 5 bases from V and 7 bases from J; junction bases left unmatched: 22. CDR3 amino acids: CSADGGQTGTSGSLGEQYF. The CDR3 DNA sequence: TGCAGTGCTGACGGGGGACAGACCGGGACTAGCGGGAGTTTGGGAGAGCAGTACTTC.

Note on this clonotype: A much larger clone differs by one base, so this may be a read error. This chain connects TRBV6-2 or TRBV6-3 to TRBJ2-1; TRBD2 matches 16 bases. The CDR3 loop spans 15 amino acids. Germline V gene data show CDR1 as MNHEY and CDR2 as SVGEGT. The CDR3 DNA follows: TGTGCCAGCAGCTTTGGGACTAGCGGGAGGGCTGGTCAGCTCTTC. Translation gives CASSFGTSGRAGQLF.

This clonotype was detected ten times or more. The CDR3 DNA reads TGTGCCAGCAGATCTGGGGGGGGAGGGCCGAGCGAGCAGTTCTTC. Protein product: CASRSGGGGPSEQFF. The rearrangement links TRBV7-9 to TRBJ2-1, with 7 bases lining up with TRBD2. The germline gives CDR1 SEHNR, CDR2 FQNEAQ (reference sequence). The V gene end was trimmed by 6 bases and the J gene end by 10 bases; junction bases not matched to a gene: 15. CDR3 length equals 15 residues.

This rearrangement joins TRBV5-1 to TRBJ1-2; D remains ambiguous. The CDR3 covers 13 residues. In germline, CDR1 is SGHRS, CDR2 YFSETQ. Trimming shortened V by 5 bases and J by 9 bases, and 17 bases separated the two germline ends. The CDR3 spells CASSPRRVDSYTF. The DNA of the CDR3 is TGCGCCAGCAGTCCGCGAAGGGTCGACAGCTACACCTTC.

This clonotype came up a few times. The chain has TRBV6-1 and TRBJ2-1; D uncertain. The CDR3 sequence is 15 residues long. The germline CDR1 and CDR2 sequences are MNHNS and SASEGT. V dropped 6 bases and J dropped 0 bases, with 12 bases sitting between them. The CDR3 region has the DNA TGTGCCAGCAGAAATCGACAAAGCTCCTACAATGAGCAGTTCTTC. Translation: CASRNRQSSYNEQFF.

The CDR3 loop is CSVDGANEQFF. CDR3 nucleotide sequence: TGCAGCGTTGACGGGGCCAATGAGCAGTTCTTC. The rearrangement uses TRBV29-1 and TRBJ2-1; D may correspond to TRBD1 or TRBD2 (5 bases each). Germline V CDR1 and CDR2: SQVTM, ANQGSEA. Trimming took off 3 bases at V and 6 bases at J, with 6 bases between the two ends. This CDR3 comprises 11 residues.

Comments on this clonotype: One junction end does not reproduce the germline sequence, and a read error may be involved. The chain couples TRBV20-1 to TRBJ2-5, with 8 bases aligning to TRBD2. This CDR3 has 18 amino acids. Germline CDR1 is DFQATT and CDR2 is SNEGSKA (reference sequence). The CDR3 spells CSARPGRGGRGLREAQYF. In DNA, the CDR3 is TGCAGTGCTAGACCGGGCCGGGGGGGCAGGGGCCTAAGAGAGGCCCAGTACTTC.

Points on this clonotype: The conserved final phenylalanine or tryptophan is absent from the CDR3, which likely points to a read error. The chain combines TRBV20-1 with TRBJ2-7; D gene uncertain. Trimming left V 4 bases short and J 0 bases short, with 10 bases between. Germline CDR1 DFQATT, CDR2 SNEGSKA (reference sequence). The CDR3 is made up of 13 amino acids. Written as DNA, the CDR3 is TGCAGTGCTAACACAGCAAACTCCTACGAGCAGTACTTA. It specifies CSANTANSYEQYL.